Below are 26 T cell receptor beta chains sequenced from a single sample in a study of graft-versus-host responses after intestinal transplantation. These TCRs' antigens remain unknown. Sequencing was performed with immunoSEQ multiplex PCR; in TCRdb, only in-frame clones are kept and a portion is missing. The sample has 90,000 to 150,000 clones; 80% to 95% are singletons. Source: unstimulated CD4+ T cells sorted from spleen or lymph node cells, taken before intestinal transplant. These receptors came from a human donor who received an intestinal transplant.

In DNA, the CDR3 is TGTGCCTGGAGCCGGACAGGGAGTAAGGGCAACACCATATATTTT. Its translation: CAWSRTGSKGNTIYF. V gene TRBV30 combines with J gene TRBJ1-3, with TRBD1 identical over 8 bases. CDR1 and CDR2 from the germline V gene are GTSNPN and SVGIG (reference sequence). The V gene end was trimmed by 3 bases and the J gene end by 7 bases; junction bases not matched to a gene: 11. The CDR3 sequence is 15 residues long.

The genes are TRBV5-1 and TRBJ2-7, with D uncertain. CDR3 size: 12 residues. The V gene's germline CDR1 is SGHRS and CDR2 YFSETQ. V was shortened by 3 bases and J by 0 bases, with 4 bases between the two germline ends. CDR3 in amino acids: CASSSDSYEQYF. The CDR3 DNA reads TGCGCCAGCAGCTCGGACTCCTACGAGCAGTACTTC.

The rearrangement joins TRBV28 to TRBJ1-3, with no clear D. Per germline, CDR1 MDHEN and CDR2 SYDVKM. Trimming pared 5 bases from V and 5 bases from J, leaving 19 bases between. This CDR3 contains 16 residues. CDR3 sequence: CASSPMDDYIRNTIYF. The CDR3 coding sequence is TGTGCCAGCAGTCCAATGGACGATTATATCAGAAACACCATATATTTT.

The chain recombines TRBV6-5 with TRBJ2-5; 8 nucleotides agree with TRBD2. Looked up from germline, CDR1 is MNHEY and CDR2 is SVGAGI. The CDR3 covers 14 residues. With 2 bases clipped from V and 6 bases from J, the junction kept 5 bases outside the gene matches. The CDR3 protein is CASSYGAGVKTQYF. CDR3 nucleotides: TGTGCCAGCAGTTACGGAGCGGGAGTTAAGACCCAGTACTTC.

The V call is TRBV5-1, the J call TRBJ1-1; D call uncertain. This CDR3 region has 15 residues. Trimming pared 0 bases from V and 1 base from J, leaving 10 bases between. The germline CDR1 and CDR2 sequences are SGHRS and YFSETQ. The CDR3 region has the DNA TGCGCCAGCAGCTTGGGTAACGAAAAGAACACTGAAGCTTTCTTT. Translated, it gives CASSLGNEKNTEAFF.

The CDR3 DNA follows: TGTGCCAGCAGTGTAGGTGGGCTGGGACAGGGATTAACTGAAGCTTTCTTT. It translates to CASSVGGLGQGLTEAFF. The V call is TRBV28, the J call TRBJ1-1; 9 bases agree with TRBD1. The CDR3 totals 17 residues. Trimming took 5 bases from V and 5 from J; bases not matched to a gene: 15. Germline V CDR1 and CDR2: MDHEN, SYDVKM.

The rearrangement links TRBV6-5 to TRBJ1-5; D call uncertain. The germline gives CDR1 MNHEY, CDR2 SVGAGI. V was clipped by 4 bases and J by 4 bases, with 11 bases between them. This CDR3 is built from 14 residues. CDR3: CASSSVSRNQPQHF. CDR3 coding DNA: TGTGCCAGCAGTTCCGTTTCTAGGAATCAGCCCCAGCATTTT.

The chain combines TRBV18 with TRBJ1-1, with TRBD1 as a possible D gene (5 bases). The V gene's germline CDR1 is KGHSH and CDR2 LQKENI. V lost 6 bases and J lost 0, with 11 bases in between. The CDR3 spans 14 residues. CDR3 sequence (DNA): TGTGCCAGCTCCTCCCGGGGCTTGAACACTGAAGCTTTCTTT. As protein: CASSSRGLNTEAFF. The complete variable domain, with remaining parts taken from reference TRBV18 and TRBJ1-1, reads NAGVMQNPRHLVRRRGQEARLRCSPMKGHSHVYWYRQLPEEGLKFMVYLQKENIIDESGMPKERFSAEFPKEGPSILRIQQVVRGDSAAYFCASSSRGLNTEAFFGQGTRLTVV.

Notes on this clone: At one end, the junction sequence differs from germline, possibly due to a read error. V and J are TRBV28 and TRBJ1-2; D is possibly TRBD1 (6 bases). The CDR3 consists of 13 residues. Germline V gives CDR1 MDHEN, CDR2 SYDVKM. CDR3 residues: CASSGQLNYGHTF. CDR3 DNA: TGTGCCAGCAGTGGACAGCTAAACTATGGCCACACCTTC.

The chain uses TRBV7-3 and TRBJ2-2, with D unresolved. The CDR3 has 13 amino acids. CDR1 is SGHTA and CDR2 is FQGTGA in the germline V gene. Deletions cut 3 bases from V and 5 bases from J, with 7 bases between. The chain's CDR3 is CASSFEVTGELFF. CDR3 sequence (DNA): TGTGCCAGCAGCTTCGAGGTTACCGGGGAGCTGTTTTTT.

In regard to this clone: The same CDR3 can be traced to other DNA sequences in this sample. V usage is TRBV4-1 and J usage is TRBJ2-7; the D is unclear. CDR1 is MGHRA, CDR2 YSYEKL, per germline. Trimming cost V 0 bases and J 2 bases, with 20 bases left between them. CDR3 length: 18 amino acids. CDR3 sequence (DNA): TGCGCCAGCAGCCAAGAGGGGTATCGAACAGAGGCGACCTACGAGCAGTACTTC. It is translated as CASSQEGYRTEATYEQYF.

The rearrangement joins TRBV7-3 to TRBJ1-5, with D possibly TRBD1 on 6 matching bases. The CDR3 totals 17 residues. Germline V lookup: CDR1 SGHTA, CDR2 FQGTGA. Between the trimmed V and J ends, which lost 2 bases and 0 bases, there was a span of 14 bases. The CDR3 DNA reads as TGTGCCAGCAGCTTATTAGGGACAACTTATAGCAATCAGCCCCAGCATTTT. As protein: CASSLLGTTYSNQPQHF.

This sequence joins TRBV15 and TRBJ2-5; 7 nucleotides match TRBD1. CDR1 and CDR2 (germline): LNHNV, YYDKDF (reference sequence). The CDR3 runs to 16 residues. Unmatched junction bases numbered 11, after V lost 0 bases and J lost 7 bases. CDR3 loop: CATSRDEGATGRTQYF. The CDR3 DNA reads TGTGCCACCAGCAGAGATGAGGGGGCCACGGGACGGACCCAGTACTTC.

The rearrangement joins TRBV6-7 to TRBJ2-7; 11 bases agree with TRBD2. TRBV6-7 belongs to the ORF category, with a function that is uncertain. V was pared by 5 bases and J by 2 bases, with 5 bases of the junction left unmatched. The CDR3 sequence is 15 residues long. The CDR3 nucleotides are TGTGCCAGCAGTGTAACTAGCGGGAGTACCTACGAGCAGTACTTC. It yields the protein CASSVTSGSTYEQYF.

The chain recombines TRBV4-2 with TRBJ1-5, with a possible D match to TRBD1 (6 bases). The V and J ends lost 7 bases and 7 bases respectively, with 17 bases between them. The CDR3 loop spans 14 amino acids. CDR1 is LGHNA and CDR2 is YNFKEQ in the germline V gene. CDR3 in amino acids: CASTRVQGDQPQHF. The CDR3 DNA reads as TGTGCCAGCACCCGCGTACAGGGAGACCAGCCCCAGCATTTT.

This chain links TRBV5-1 with TRBJ2-7; 7 bases are shared with TRBD1. This CDR3 comprises 14 residues. Germline V CDR1 and CDR2: SGHRS, YFSETQ. Trimming at V came to 2 bases and at J to 5 bases, leaving 7 bases not matched to a gene. DNA for the CDR3: TGCGCCAGCAGCTTAGGACGGCAGGGGGACGAGCAGTACTTC. Translation gives CASSLGRQGDEQYF.

The rearrangement joins TRBV9 to TRBJ1-3, with D possibly being TRBD1 (5 bases). This CDR3 spans 15 amino acids. The V end lost 6 bases, the J end lost 2 bases, and 15 bases lay between the germline ends. CDR1 is SGDLS and CDR2 is YYNGEE in the germline V gene. The CDR3 protein is CASTRTGGTGNTIYF. The CDR3 nucleotides are TGTGCCAGCACCAGGACTGGGGGAACTGGAAACACCATATATTTT.

The V gene is TRBV5-4, the J gene TRBJ2-3; D uncertain. Germline V gene data show CDR1 as SGHNT and CDR2 as YYREEE (reference sequence). The CDR3 is 14 residues long. Deletions cut 4 bases from V and 1 base from J, with 10 bases between. CDR3 DNA: TGTGCCAGCAGCAACCCTCAAGGCACAGATACGCAGTATTTT. Protein: CASSNPQGTDTQYF.

The CDR3 DNA sequence: TGTGCCAGCATCCCTAGCGGGAGGGCTGGTGAGCAGTTCTTC. Translation gives CASIPSGRAGEQFF. The chain is built from TRBV27 and TRBJ2-1; 12 nucleotides line up with TRBD2. The germline V gene has CDR1 MNHEY and CDR2 SMNVEV (reference sequence). V lost 7 bases to trimming and J lost 9 bases; unmatched junction nucleotides: 7. This CDR3 comprises 14 residues.

In this sample, this clone turned up once. This chain connects TRBV2 to TRBJ2-4; TRBD1 might be the D (5 bases). CDR1 is SNHLY and CDR2 is FYNNEI in the germline V gene. The ends were cut back, 3 bases at V and 3 bases at J, with 9 bases in the middle. CDR3 length: 14 amino acids. In DNA form, the CDR3 reads TGTGCCAGCAGTGACAGGGCGGTCAAAAACATTCAGTACTTC. Translated, it gives CASSDRAVKNIQYF.

V gene TRBV12-5 combines with J gene TRBJ1-1, with a weak D call TRBD1 (5 bases). V gave up 5 bases and J gave up 5 bases, with 24 bases separating them. Germline V gene data show CDR1 as LGHNT and CDR2 as FRNRAP. This CDR3 contains 17 residues. CDR3: CASGPSPLRGRETEAFF. The CDR3 bases are TGTGCTAGTGGTCCATCCCCACTGAGGGGACGTGAGACTGAAGCTTTCTTT.

This rearrangement joins TRBV4-1 to TRBJ1-4, with D uncertain. The V end was cut by 5 bases, the J end by 5 bases, with 21 bases between. The germline CDR1 and CDR2 sequences are MGHRA and YSYEKL. This CDR3 contains 17 residues. The CDR3 nucleotides read TGCGCCAGCAGCTCCTTAGGCCCGCCCATCCCGAATGAAAAACTGTTTTTT. Amino acid sequence: CASSSLGPPIPNEKLFF.

The chain joins TRBV20-1 to TRBJ2-7, with D possibly being TRBD2 (5 bases). Germline-derived CDR1 and CDR2 are DFQATT and SNEGSKA (reference sequence). Trimming took 3 bases from V and 3 from J, leaving 6 bases between them. This CDR3 is 11 amino acids long. CDR3 protein: CSASGNYEQYF. The CDR3 DNA follows: TGCAGTGCTAGCGGGAACTACGAGCAGTACTTC.

The chain employs TRBV18 and TRBJ2-7, with 9 positions matching TRBD1. V gave up 1 base and J gave up 2 bases; unmatched junction bases: 12. The CDR3 sequence is 18 residues long. Germline CDR1 and CDR2: KGHSH and LQKENI. The CDR3 loop reads CASSPLAPAGQGPYEQYF. The CDR3 DNA reads as TGTGCCAGCTCACCACTCGCTCCGGCGGGACAGGGCCCCTACGAGCAGTACTTC.

This chain connects TRBV30 to TRBJ1-5, with TRBD1 matching 7 bases. Trimming took 0 bases from V and 2 from J; bases not matched to a gene: 10. CDR1 is GTSNPN and CDR2 is SVGIG in the germline V gene (reference sequence). This CDR3 is 17 amino acids long. In nucleotides, the CDR3 is TGTGCCTGGAGTGTCAGGCAGGGGGTGGGGGGCAATCAGCCCCAGCATTTT. Its protein is CAWSVRQGVGGNQPQHF.

The rearrangement uses TRBV11-2 and TRBJ1-2; TRBD1 is a possible D gene (5 bases). The CDR3 sequence is 13 residues long. CDR1 is SGHAT, CDR2 FQNNGV, per germline. V was clipped by 4 bases and J by 4 bases, with 10 bases between them. The CDR3 DNA reads as TGTGCCAGCAGCTCAGACAGAACCTATGGCTACACCTTC. Translation: CASSSDRTYGYTF.